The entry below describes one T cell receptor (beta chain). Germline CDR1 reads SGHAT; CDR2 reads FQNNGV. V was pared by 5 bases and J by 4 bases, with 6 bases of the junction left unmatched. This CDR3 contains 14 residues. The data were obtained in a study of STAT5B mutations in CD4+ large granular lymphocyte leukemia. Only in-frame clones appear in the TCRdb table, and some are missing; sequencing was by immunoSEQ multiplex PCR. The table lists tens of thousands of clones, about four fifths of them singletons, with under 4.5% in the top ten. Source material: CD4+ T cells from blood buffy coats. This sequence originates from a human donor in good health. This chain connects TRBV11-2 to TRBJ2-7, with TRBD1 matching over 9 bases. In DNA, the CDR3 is TGTGCCAGCAGCCTTGACAGGGGGAGTTACGAGCAGTACTTC. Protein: CASSLDRGSYEQYF.